This TCR beta chain was found in a study of human T cells and chemical hapten exposure. Study details: TCR yields per sample varied, mainly owing to small pooled library volume differences.

Trimming cost V 0 bases and J 7 bases; bases outside gene matches: 4. This CDR3 spans 14 amino acids. Germline lookup yields CDR1 SGHRS and CDR2 YFSETQ. In the library, unique molecular identifiers were attached to individual cDNA molecules. In the original processing: Counts of TCRs in each sample centred on a median of around 92,000 and extended from about 20,000 to 690,000. TCRdb fed the RACE reads into MiXCR, producing one record per CDR3 protein. Here the V and J calls rest on TCRdb's processing, not on the authors' analysis. The data contain 35,000 to 55,000 distinct CDR3 sequences, 3% to 4.5% of them singletons. Regarding time point: healthy volunteer bleed at 6 weeks. Unfractionated whole blood yielded total RNA. This clonotype showed up many times.

This TCR derives from a human donor in good health. Some clones in this sample may be carry-over from other donors' samples. The chain couples TRBV5-1 to TRBJ1-1; 9 bases align to TRBD1. Material: whole blood. In DNA form, the CDR3 reads TGCGCCAGCAGCTTGGAACAGGGGGCTAGTGAAGCTTTCTTT. Translating gives CASSLEQGASEAFF. Complete variable domain (other parts from reference TRBV5-1 and TRBJ1-1): KAGVTQTPRYLIKTRGQQVTLSCSPISGHRSVSWYQQTPGQGLQFLFEYFSETQRNKGNFPGRFSGRQFSNSRSEMNVSTLELGDSALYLCASSLEQGASEAFFGQGTRLTVV.